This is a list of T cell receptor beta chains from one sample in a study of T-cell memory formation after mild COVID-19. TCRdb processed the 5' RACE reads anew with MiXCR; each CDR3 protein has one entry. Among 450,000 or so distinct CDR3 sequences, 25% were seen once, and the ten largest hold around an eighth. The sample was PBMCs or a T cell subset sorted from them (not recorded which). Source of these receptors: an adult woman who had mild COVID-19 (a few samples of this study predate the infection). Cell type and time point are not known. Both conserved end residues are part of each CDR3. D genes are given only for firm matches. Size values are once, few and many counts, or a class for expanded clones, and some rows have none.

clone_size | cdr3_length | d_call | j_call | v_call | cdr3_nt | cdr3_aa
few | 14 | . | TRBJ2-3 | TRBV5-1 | TGCGCCAGCAGGCGACTCCCTAGCACAGATACGCAGTATTTT | CASRRLPSTDTQYF
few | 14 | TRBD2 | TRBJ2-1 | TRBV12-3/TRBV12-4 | TGTGCCAGCAGTCTAGCGGTAAGGGGCAATGAGCAGTTCTTC | CASSLAVRGNEQFF
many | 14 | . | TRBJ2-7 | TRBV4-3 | TGCGCCAGCAGCCAAGATAGCTATTCCTACGAGCAGTACTTC | CASSQDSYSYEQYF
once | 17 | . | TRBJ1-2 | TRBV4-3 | TGCGCCAGCAGCCAAGATCGGAGCGTGGGGGTAGTGGATGGCTACACCTTC | CASSQDRSVGVVDGYTF
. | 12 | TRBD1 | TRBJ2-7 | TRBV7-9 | TGTGCCTCGACGGACAGGGGCTACGAGCAGTACTTC | CASTDRGYEQYF
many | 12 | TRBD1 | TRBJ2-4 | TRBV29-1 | TGCAGCGTGGTGACAGGGACGAACATTCAGTACTTC | CSVVTGTNIQYF
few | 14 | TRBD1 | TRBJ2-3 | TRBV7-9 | TGTGCCAGCAGCTCACTTGACCCGACAGGGCTCGAATATTTT | CASSSLDPTGLEYF
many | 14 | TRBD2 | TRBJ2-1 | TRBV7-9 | TGCGCCAGCAGTCTAGCGGGCTCCTACAATGAGCAGTTCTTC | CASSLAGSYNEQFF
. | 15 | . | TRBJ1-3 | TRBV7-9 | TGTGCCAGCAGCCCGGGACGGAACTCTGGAAACACCATATATTTT | CASSPGRNSGNTIYF
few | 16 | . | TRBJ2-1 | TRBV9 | TGTGCCAGCAGCGTGGCCCTAGGGGGCTCCTACAATGAGCAGTTCTTC | CASSVALGGSYNEQFF
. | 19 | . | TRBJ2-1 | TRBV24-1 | TGTGCCACCAGTGACCTCCCCCTAGAACGGGATCAACTCTACAATGAGCAGTTCTTC | CATSDLPLERDQLYNEQFF
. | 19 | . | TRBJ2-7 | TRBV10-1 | TGCGCCAGCAGTATACTAGGACAGCCCGTAGGAAGGGATACCTACGAGCAGTACTTC | CASSILGQPVGRDTYEQYF
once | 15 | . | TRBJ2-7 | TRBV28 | TGTGCCAGCAGTTTGTCAGGGAGAGCGTCCTACGAGCAGTACTTC | CASSLSGRASYEQYF
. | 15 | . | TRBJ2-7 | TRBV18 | TGTGCCAGCTCACCAAAGTCAACAGGGTCCTACGAGCAGTACTTC | CASSPKSTGSYEQYF
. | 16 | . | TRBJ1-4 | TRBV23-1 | TGCGCCAGCAGTCAATCGACGGATGCAACTAATGAAAAACTGTTTTTT | CASSQSTDATNEKLFF